The rows below give T cell receptor beta chains drawn from one sample of a study of blood T cells in healthy people across ages. MiXCR, applied by TCRdb to the 5' RACE reads, yields one record per CDR3 protein. The data contain over 1,200,000 distinct CDR3 sequences, almost 60% of them seen just once; the ten biggest clones take up over 5%. The sequenced sample was blood. The receptors come from a man between 18 and 35 years old in good health. The CDR3 runs from the conserved cysteine through the conserved F or W. Fields, in order: CDR3 protein, V gene, J gene, D gene. D genes are given only for firm matches.

cdr3_aa: CASHLKGGGEQFF
v_call: TRBV6-2/TRBV6-3
j_call: TRBJ2-1
d_call: -

cdr3_aa: CASSQAIGLAGPLGTGELFF
v_call: TRBV3-1
j_call: TRBJ2-2
d_call: TRBD2

cdr3_aa: CASSLQGSATGELFF
v_call: TRBV5-1
j_call: TRBJ2-2
d_call: -

cdr3_aa: CASSTDSSGYTF
v_call: TRBV11-2
j_call: TRBJ1-2
d_call: -

cdr3_aa: CATSRGGTPYEQYF
v_call: TRBV15
j_call: TRBJ2-7
d_call: -

cdr3_aa: CAISPGELDTQYF
v_call: TRBV10-3
j_call: TRBJ2-3
d_call: -

cdr3_aa: CASSRRQGNSPLHF
v_call: TRBV3-1
j_call: TRBJ1-6
d_call: TRBD1

cdr3_aa: CASSPIVADTQYF
v_call: TRBV12-3/TRBV12-4
j_call: TRBJ2-3
d_call: -

cdr3_aa: CASSQGRGDEKLFF
v_call: TRBV3-1
j_call: TRBJ1-4
d_call: -

cdr3_aa: CASILSGGDTGELFF
v_call: TRBV28
j_call: TRBJ2-2
d_call: TRBD2

cdr3_aa: CASSHQHGSGSPLHF
v_call: TRBV4-1
j_call: TRBJ1-6
d_call: -

cdr3_aa: CASSFNVLAGGVNEQYF
v_call: TRBV5-1
j_call: TRBJ2-7
d_call: TRBD2

cdr3_aa: CASSERAGLSGELFF
v_call: TRBV25-1
j_call: TRBJ2-2
d_call: -

cdr3_aa: CASSMTLGVEKLFF
v_call: TRBV27
j_call: TRBJ1-4
d_call: -

cdr3_aa: CASSQRTSPFYGDTQYF
v_call: TRBV4-3
j_call: TRBJ2-3
d_call: TRBD2

cdr3_aa: CSVATRFSYNEQFF
v_call: TRBV29-1
j_call: TRBJ2-1
d_call: -

cdr3_aa: CASSQVLAGTSGEETQYF
v_call: TRBV4-1
j_call: TRBJ2-5
d_call: TRBD2

cdr3_aa: CASSQVSRWTDTQYF
v_call: TRBV4-2
j_call: TRBJ2-3
d_call: -

cdr3_aa: CASSLSPANQYF
v_call: TRBV7-9
j_call: TRBJ2-4
d_call: -

cdr3_aa: CASSQENPYGYTF
v_call: TRBV4-2
j_call: TRBJ1-2
d_call: -

cdr3_aa: CASSSEVGQSPYEQYF
v_call: TRBV11-2
j_call: TRBJ2-7
d_call: TRBD1

cdr3_aa: CASSQAATGELFF
v_call: TRBV14
j_call: TRBJ2-2
d_call: -

cdr3_aa: CASSLIRDSSTDTQYF
v_call: TRBV7-2
j_call: TRBJ2-3
d_call: -

cdr3_aa: CASSSPTSGSYEQFF
v_call: TRBV7-9
j_call: TRBJ2-1
d_call: TRBD2

cdr3_aa: CASSRVGLQTQYF
v_call: TRBV27
j_call: TRBJ2-5
d_call: -

cdr3_aa: CATSDSDRGYEQYF
v_call: TRBV24-1
j_call: TRBJ2-7
d_call: TRBD1

cdr3_aa: CASSLGLQDLSYTF
v_call: TRBV7-2
j_call: TRBJ1-2
d_call: -

cdr3_aa: CASSRQGMAYGYTF
v_call: TRBV7-9
j_call: TRBJ1-2
d_call: TRBD1

cdr3_aa: CASRDRDNQPQHF
v_call: TRBV25-1
j_call: TRBJ1-5
d_call: TRBD1

cdr3_aa: CASSFTDRFEETQYF
v_call: TRBV5-1
j_call: TRBJ2-5
d_call: TRBD1

cdr3_aa: CASSYETTNEQYF
v_call: TRBV6-2/TRBV6-3
j_call: TRBJ2-7
d_call: -

cdr3_aa: CASSLGERPETETQYF
v_call: TRBV5-1
j_call: TRBJ2-5
d_call: -

cdr3_aa: CASSFWTGLPYSNQPQHF
v_call: TRBV12-3/TRBV12-4
j_call: TRBJ1-5
d_call: TRBD1

cdr3_aa: CASGPPIGTLNHQYF
v_call: TRBV12-5
j_call: TRBJ2-4
d_call: -

cdr3_aa: CASSQDTGGVTGELFF
v_call: TRBV4-3
j_call: TRBJ2-2
d_call: TRBD2

cdr3_aa: CASRLTGMQETQYF
v_call: TRBV3-1
j_call: TRBJ2-5
d_call: -

cdr3_aa: CSVIPIPFRDNSYEQYF
v_call: TRBV29-1
j_call: TRBJ2-7
d_call: -

cdr3_aa: CASSELGGVQETQYF
v_call: TRBV25-1
j_call: TRBJ2-5
d_call: -

cdr3_aa: CASSLLGVGRDIQYF
v_call: TRBV5-8
j_call: TRBJ2-4
d_call: -

cdr3_aa: CASSLDSLVTTEQFF
v_call: TRBV7-2
j_call: TRBJ2-1
d_call: -

cdr3_aa: CATSRDWGLAFSSEQYF
v_call: TRBV15
j_call: TRBJ2-7
d_call: -

cdr3_aa: CASSLDPEVGTQYF
v_call: TRBV11-2
j_call: TRBJ2-5
d_call: -

cdr3_aa: CASRTAQETQYF
v_call: TRBV28
j_call: TRBJ2-5
d_call: -

cdr3_aa: CASSSRQVLGDSPLHF
v_call: TRBV13
j_call: TRBJ1-6
d_call: -

cdr3_aa: CSAAFERAYEQYF
v_call: TRBV20-1
j_call: TRBJ2-7
d_call: -

cdr3_aa: CASSVVDFSKTQYF
v_call: TRBV9
j_call: -
d_call: -

cdr3_aa: CASSLVLAGISTDTQYF
v_call: TRBV7-2
j_call: TRBJ2-3
d_call: TRBD2

cdr3_aa: CASSRQVLAAPEQFF
v_call: TRBV12-3/TRBV12-4
j_call: TRBJ2-1
d_call: -

cdr3_aa: CSARDSAHFATSGRAIYEQYF
v_call: TRBV20-1
j_call: TRBJ2-7
d_call: TRBD2

cdr3_aa: CASSLVGQPDEQFF
v_call: TRBV7-2
j_call: TRBJ2-1
d_call: -